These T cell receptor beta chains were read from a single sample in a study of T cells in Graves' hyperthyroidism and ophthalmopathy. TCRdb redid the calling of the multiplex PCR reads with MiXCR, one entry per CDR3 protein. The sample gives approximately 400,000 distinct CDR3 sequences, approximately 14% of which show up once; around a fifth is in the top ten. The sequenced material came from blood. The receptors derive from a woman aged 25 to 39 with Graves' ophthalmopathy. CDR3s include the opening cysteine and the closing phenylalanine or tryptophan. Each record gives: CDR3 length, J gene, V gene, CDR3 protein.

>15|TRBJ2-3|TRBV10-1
CASSVGVPRTDTQYF
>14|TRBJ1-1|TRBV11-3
CASSIGNSNTEAFF
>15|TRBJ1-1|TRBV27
CASRYKDTLGAEAFF
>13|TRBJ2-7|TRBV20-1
CSARGETGVEQYF
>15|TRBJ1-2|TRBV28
CASSAWGTVVYGYTF
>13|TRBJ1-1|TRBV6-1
CASSRAGGTEAFF
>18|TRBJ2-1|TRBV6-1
CASRQGLAGGPILNEQFF
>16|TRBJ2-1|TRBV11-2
CASSLLGRGGTVEQFF
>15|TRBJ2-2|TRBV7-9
CASTRDLRDTGELFF
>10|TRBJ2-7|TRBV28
CASSRYEQYF
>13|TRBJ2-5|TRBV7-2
CASSYRTQETQYF
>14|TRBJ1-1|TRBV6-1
CASNKIGGRAEAFF
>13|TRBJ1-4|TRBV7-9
CASSLVLTEKLFF
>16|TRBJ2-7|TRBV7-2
CASRLRTGTGDHEQYF
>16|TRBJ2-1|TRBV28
CASSWGSPSSYNEQFF
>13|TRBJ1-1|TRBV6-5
CASSYSLGTEAFF
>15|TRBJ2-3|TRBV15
CATSGRRGDTDTQYF
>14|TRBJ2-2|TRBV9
CASSIESNTGELFF
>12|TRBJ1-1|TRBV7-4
CASSLDSFEAFF
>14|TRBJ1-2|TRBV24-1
CATAPGQGAYGYTF
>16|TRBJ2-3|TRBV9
CASSARSGGSTDTQYF
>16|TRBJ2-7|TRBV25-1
CASSLSAGLFSYEQYF
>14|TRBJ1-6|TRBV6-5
CASSYGAGGSPLHF
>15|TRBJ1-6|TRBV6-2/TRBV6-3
CASTVRQGSNSPLHF
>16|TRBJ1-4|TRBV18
CASSREDIKLGEKLFF
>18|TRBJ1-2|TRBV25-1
CASSDPRARDRSNYGYTF
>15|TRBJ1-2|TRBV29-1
CSVPSRGTSGGGYTF
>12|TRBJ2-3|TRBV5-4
CASRDAADTQYF
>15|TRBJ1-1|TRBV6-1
CASSPSGLHNTEAFF
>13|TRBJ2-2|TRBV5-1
CASKPAVGGELFF
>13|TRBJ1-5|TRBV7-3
CASSTDGNQPQHF
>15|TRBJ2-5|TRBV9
CASSPRHLVSETQYF
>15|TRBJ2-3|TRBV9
CANSVWQGDTDTQYF
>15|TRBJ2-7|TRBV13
CASTLYTGDPYEQYF
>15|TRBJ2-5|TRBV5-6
CASSPPPGLAETQYF
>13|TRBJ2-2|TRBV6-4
CASSDGGAGELFF
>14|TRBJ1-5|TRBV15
CATSRRAGNQPQHF
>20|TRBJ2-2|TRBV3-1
CASSQPTRGSRSRYTGELFF
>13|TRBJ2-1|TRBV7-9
CASSGDPTNEQFF
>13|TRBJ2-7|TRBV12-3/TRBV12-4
CASSLDFTYEQYF
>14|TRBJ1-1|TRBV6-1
CASTRQGSNAEAFF
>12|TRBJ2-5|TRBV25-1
CASSGWSETQYF